Listed below are T cell receptor beta chains from one sample, sequenced in a study of shared clonotypes between healthy human individuals. Sequencing used immunoSEQ multiplex PCR; TCRdb keeps in-frame clones, though not all of them. The data contain 1.5 million to 1.9 million clones, under 99% of them seen just once; the ten biggest clones take up about 0.45%. The specimen was naive CD4+ T cells sorted from blood. Every receptor here comes from a man aged 25 to 40 in good health. CDR3s include the opening cysteine and the closing phenylalanine or tryptophan. The D gene is left open where the match is weak. Rows give clone size only sometimes, using once, few, many, or a class for an expanded clone.

size	D	V	J	CDR3	DNA
.	.	TRBV4-3	TRBJ1-2	CASSQVSGTPYGYTF	TGCGCCAGCAGCCAGGTCTCCGGGACACCTTATGGCTACACCTTC
.	.	TRBV29-1	TRBJ2-5	CSVLSLATGETQYF	TGCAGCGTGCTGTCGCTAGCGACTGGAGAGACCCAGTACTTC
.	TRBD2	TRBV6-6	TRBJ2-7	CASSQTSGSYEQYF	TGTGCCAGCAGTCAGACTAGCGGCTCCTACGAGCAGTACTTC
once	.	TRBV19	TRBJ2-5	CASGTRPQETQYF	TGTGCCAGTGGGACGAGGCCACAAGAGACCCAGTACTTC
.	.	TRBV7-8	TRBJ1-3	CASSLLGMGSGNTIYF	TGTGCCAGCAGCTTATTAGGGATGGGGTCTGGAAACACCATATATTTT
.	TRBD1	TRBV4-3	TRBJ1-3	CASSQGVGYRGIGNTIYF	TGCGCCAGCAGCCAAGGGGTCGGGTACAGGGGAATCGGAAACACCATATATTTT
once	.	TRBV18	TRBJ1-1	CASSPNAESGEAFF	TGTGCCAGCTCACCAAACGCGGAATCGGGTGAAGCTTTCTTT
.	.	TRBV14	TRBJ1-2	CASSQNNLQGYYGYTF	TGTGCCAGCAGCCAAAACAACCTCCAGGGTTACTATGGCTACACCTTC
.	.	TRBV7-3	TRBJ2-2	CASSLLWGANTGELFF	TGTGCCAGCAGCTTATTATGGGGGGCGAACACCGGGGAGCTGTTTTTT
once	.	TRBV5-5	TRBJ2-3	CASSLWGPDTQYF	TGTGCCAGCAGCTTGTGGGGCCCAGATACGCAGTATTTT
.	.	TRBV28	TRBJ1-3	CASSLQPSGNTIYF	TGTGCCAGCAGTTTACAGCCATCTGGAAACACCATATATTTT
.	.	TRBV6-1	TRBJ1-1	CASSEGWGSTEAFF	TGTGCCAGCAGTGAAGGCTGGGGGAGCACTGAAGCTTTCTTT
once	TRBD1	TRBV5-1	TRBJ2-7	CASSFTLQTGEEQYF	TGCGCCAGCAGCTTCACCCTCCAGACAGGGGAAGAGCAGTACTTC
.	.	TRBV6-6	TRBJ2-1	CASSPGAGFPYNEQFF	TGTGCCAGCAGCCCGGGTGCGGGATTCCCTTACAATGAGCAGTTCTTC
.	.	TRBV5-5	TRBJ1-4	CASRHDRDFATNEKLFF	TGTGCCAGCAGACACGACCGGGACTTTGCAACTAATGAAAAACTGTTTTTT
.	.	TRBV28	TRBJ1-1	CASSFRVSNTEAFF	TGTGCCAGCAGTTTCAGGGTTTCGAACACTGAAGCTTTCTTT
.	.	TRBV6-5	TRBJ1-2	CASSYSAQTNYGYTF	TGTGCCAGCAGTTACTCGGCGCAGACCAACTATGGCTACACCTTC
.	.	TRBV10-2	TRBJ1-1	CASSATFGGEKAFF	TGCGCCAGCAGTGCGACCTTCGGAGGGGAGAAAGCTTTCTTT
.	.	TRBV6-1	TRBJ2-3	CASVEVPTDTQYF	TGTGCCAGCGTCGAGGTCCCCACAGATACGCAGTATTTT
.	.	TRBV18	TRBJ2-6	CASSPRAGTFSGANVLTF	TGTGCCAGCTCACCACGTGCAGGTACCTTCTCTGGGGCCAACGTCCTGACTTTC
.	TRBD1	TRBV4-1	TRBJ2-1	CASSPGTGLKSYNEQFF	TGCGCCAGCAGCCCCGGGACAGGATTGAAATCCTACAATGAGCAGTTCTTC
.	TRBD1	TRBV9	TRBJ1-3	CASSVQGVSGNTIYF	TGTGCCAGCAGCGTACAGGGGGTCTCTGGAAACACCATATATTTT
.	TRBD1	TRBV7-8	TRBJ1-2	CASSDRVYGYTF	TGTGCCAGCAGTGACAGGGTGTATGGCTACACCTTC
.	.	TRBV28	TRBJ1-1	CASSVTGRLNTEAFF	TGTGCCAGCAGTGTTACGGGACGGTTGAACACTGAAGCTTTCTTT
.	TRBD1	TRBV29-1	TRBJ2-7	CSANIRGLFNEQYF	TGCAGCGCAAATATCAGGGGGCTCTTCAACGAGCAGTACTTC
.	.	TRBV6-5	TRBJ2-7	CASSHRDGGWYF	TGTGCCAGCAGTCACCGGGACGGTGGCTGGTACTTC
.	.	TRBV10-3	TRBJ2-1	CASWDDEQFF	TGTGCCAGCTGGGACGATGAGCAGTTCTTC
.	TRBD2	TRBV5-4	TRBJ2-7	CASSNFGVAGNYEQYF	TGTGCCAGCAGCAATTTTGGTGTAGCGGGGAACTACGAGCAGTACTTC